A single sample gave rise to the 21 T cell receptor beta chains below, sequenced in a study of Ad26.COV2.S vaccination and SARS-CoV-2 variants. Clones were sequenced by immunoSEQ multiplex PCR, and TCRdb holds only the in-frame ones, with some missing. The table lists 200,000 to 250,000 clones, around 87% of them singletons. The sample's treatment: some 20 received Ad26.COV2.S at low or high dose, single or two shots; several received placebo; per-sample allocation not given. Day 63 after the first injection of vaccine or placebo was the sampling time. Sequenced material: peripheral blood, taken in a trial of Ad26.COV2.S vaccine versus placebo. The origin of the receptors is a person aged 18-60 years who received the Ad26.COV2.S COVID-19 vaccine or a placebo.

The chain couples TRBV18 to TRBJ2-7; 7 bases agree with TRBD1. V was pared by 5 bases and J by 3 bases, with 10 bases of the junction left unmatched. Germline V gene sequence: CDR1 KGHSH, CDR2 LQKENI. CDR3 length: 15 residues. The CDR3: CASSSNTGVLYEQYF. DNA of the CDR3: TGTGCCAGCTCAAGTAATACAGGGGTACTCTACGAGCAGTACTTC.

This chain links TRBV10-3 with TRBJ2-1, with D possibly being TRBD2 (5 bases). Trimming removed 0 bases from V and 9 bases from J, with 12 bases in between. CDR3 length: 14 amino acids. CDR1 is ENHRY and CDR2 is SYGVKD in the germline V gene. For the CDR3, the DNA is TGTGCCATCAGTGAGTCGGATAAGAGCGGTGAGCAGTTCTTC. The encoded protein is CAISESDKSGEQFF.

This rearrangement joins TRBV9 to TRBJ2-2; D may be TRBD2 (6 bases). Deletions cut 6 bases from V and 7 bases from J, with 10 bases between. The CDR3 consists of 12 residues. Germline lookup yields CDR1 SGDLS and CDR2 YYNGEE. For the CDR3, the DNA is TGTGCCAGCAACGGGGAGGACGGGGAGCTGTTTTTT. Translation gives CASNGEDGELFF. The full variable domain, its missing parts supplied by reference TRBV9 and TRBJ2-2, is DSGVTQTPKHLITATGQRVTLRCSPRSGDLSVYWYQQSLDQGLQFLIQYYNGEERAKGNILERFSAQQFPDLHSELNLSSLELGDSALYFCASNGEDGELFFGEGSRLTVL.

The J gene is TRBJ1-5, the V gene TRBV20-1; D is uncertain. This CDR3 has 8 residues. From germline, CDR1 is DFQATT and CDR2 SNEGSKA (reference sequence). The CDR3 reads CGVGPQHF. For the CDR3, the DNA is TGCGGGGTGGGGCCCCAGCATTTT.

This rearrangement joins TRBV30 to TRBJ2-5; D unresolved. This CDR3 is built from 11 residues. Germline values: CDR1 GTSNPN, CDR2 SVGIG (reference sequence). The V end was cut by 0 bases, the J end by 4 bases, with 3 bases between. The CDR3 protein is CAWSVGETQYF. CDR3 sequence (DNA): TGTGCCTGGAGTGTGGGAGAGACCCAGTACTTC.

The chain couples TRBV7-2 to TRBJ2-1; TRBD2 matches 12 bases. The CDR3 totals 17 residues. The germline V gene encodes CDR1 SGHTA and CDR2 FQGNSA. J gave up 5 bases and V 7 bases, and 12 bases lay outside the gene matches. The CDR3 sequence is CASTPWTSGATHNEQFF. Written as DNA, the CDR3 is TGTGCCAGCACCCCATGGACTAGCGGGGCTACCCACAATGAGCAGTTCTTC.

The J gene is TRBJ2-7, the V gene TRBV6-5; D possibly corresponds to TRBD1 (5 bases). V was trimmed by 5 bases and J by 3 bases, leaving 14 bases between them. Germline V gene sequence: CDR1 MNHEY, CDR2 SVGAGI. CDR3 length: 14 amino acids. The DNA of the CDR3 is TGTGCCAGCAGTCCCCGACAGAACGTCTACGAGCAGTACTTC. Protein sequence: CASSPRQNVYEQYF.

The rearrangement joins TRBV18 to TRBJ2-5; D is uncertain. The CDR3 is made up of 13 amino acids. CDR1 and CDR2 from the germline V gene are KGHSH and LQKENI. The V end was cut by 3 bases, the J end by 1 base, with 6 bases between. DNA of the CDR3: TGTGCCAGCTCACCGATTGCCCAAGAGACCCAGTACTTC. This encodes CASSPIAQETQYF.

The chain links TRBV5-1 to TRBJ2-7; no firm D call. Germline CDR1 SGHRS, CDR2 YFSETQ. CDR3 length equals 14 residues. Trimming removed 8 bases at V and 1 base at J, with 16 bases between. Written as DNA, the CDR3 is TGCGCCAGTACCCTCGACACTACTTCCTACGAGCAGTACTTC. It encodes CASTLDTTSYEQYF.

This clone was seen once. The sample holds other DNA sequences that translate to the same CDR3. The V and J genes are TRBV2 and TRBJ1-3, with D perhaps matching TRBD1 (5 bases). Trimming took 6 bases from V and 0 from J, leaving 9 bases between them. This CDR3 contains 14 residues. The germline gives CDR1 SNHLY, CDR2 FYNNEI. The DNA for the CDR3 is TGTGCCAGCAGGTCGGACAACTCTGGAAACACCATATATTTT. It specifies CASRSDNSGNTIYF.

The chain couples TRBV11-2 to TRBJ1-3, with TRBD1 matching over 7 bases. The J segment lost 2 bases and the V segment lost 3 bases, leaving 10 bases of the junction unmatched. The V gene's germline CDR1 is SGHAT and CDR2 FQNNGV. The CDR3 extends over 17 amino acids. Written as DNA, the CDR3 is TGTGCCAGCAGCTTCTTAACAGGGGACTTTGCTGGAAACACCATATATTTT. Translated, it gives CASSFLTGDFAGNTIYF.

J is TRBJ2-1 and V is TRBV5-5; D uncertain. The germline V and J ends were trimmed by 3 bases and 2 bases, with 0 bases remaining between them. CDR1 and CDR2 from the germline V gene are SGHKS and YYEKEE (reference sequence). This CDR3 region has 11 residues. This CDR3 is CASSSYNEQFF. Written as DNA, the CDR3 is TGTGCCAGCAGCTCCTACAATGAGCAGTTCTTC.

V usage is TRBV6-6 and J usage is TRBJ2-1; D ambiguous. The CDR3 loop spans 13 amino acids. Germline V CDR1 and CDR2: MNHNY, SVGAGI (reference sequence). The V end was cut by 2 bases, the J end by 0 bases, with 2 bases between. Written as DNA, the CDR3 is TGTGCCAGCAGTTACGACTCCTACAATGAGCAGTTCTTC. Protein product: CASSYDSYNEQFF.

This clone has only one observation. The rearrangement uses TRBV6-4 and TRBJ2-3, with 11 bases identical to TRBD2. Per germline, CDR1 MRHNA and CDR2 SNTAGT. The CDR3 spans 17 residues. J lost 6 bases, V lost 3 bases, and 11 bases had no gene match. The chain's CDR3 is CASSDLLAGGEGDTQYF. CDR3 bases: TGTGCCAGCAGTGATCTCCTAGCGGGAGGAGAAGGGGATACGCAGTATTTT.

The chain couples TRBV27 to TRBJ1-5; D is ambiguous. V shed 2 bases and J shed 2 bases, with 7 bases lying between them. The length of the CDR3 is 14 residues. Looked up from germline, CDR1 is MNHEY and CDR2 is SMNVEV (reference sequence). This CDR3 is CASSLREGNQPQHF. CDR3 DNA sequence: TGTGCCAGCAGTTTAAGGGAGGGCAATCAGCCCCAGCATTTT.

The chain carries TRBV5-4 and TRBJ2-1; D possibly corresponds to TRBD2 (6 bases). V shed 3 bases and J shed 5 bases, with 9 bases lying between them. The germline V gene encodes CDR1 SGHNT and CDR2 YYREEE (reference sequence). The CDR3 sequence is 13 residues long. CDR3 in amino acids: CASSSGGNNEQFF. The CDR3 DNA reads as TGTGCCAGCAGCTCCGGAGGGAACAATGAGCAGTTCTTC. Full variable domain (remainder filled in from reference TRBV5-4 and TRBJ2-1): ETGVTQSPTHLIKTRGQQVTLRCSSQSGHNTVSWYQQALGQGPQFIFQYYREEENGRGNFPPRFSGLQFPNYSSELNVNALELDDSALYLCASSSGGNNEQFFGPGTRLTVL.

The V call is TRBV5-4, the J call TRBJ2-5, with D possibly matching TRBD1 (6 bases). The CDR3 has 14 amino acids. Per the germline V gene, CDR1 is SGHNT and CDR2 is YYREEE (reference sequence). V was clipped by 5 bases and J by 2 bases, with 13 bases between them. CDR3 DNA: TGTGCCAGCAGTTCATGGGACAAACAAGAGACCCAGTACTTC. Encoded protein: CASSSWDKQETQYF.

The rearrangement links TRBV9 to TRBJ1-3; tentatively, D is TRBD1 (6 bases). V shed 0 bases and J shed 2 bases, with 12 bases lying between them. The CDR3 has 16 residues. Germline V gives CDR1 SGDLS, CDR2 YYNGEE. CDR3 DNA: TGTGCCAGCAGCGTAGTTGGGGGCCTCACTGGAAACACCATATATTTT. Translated: CASSVVGGLTGNTIYF.

Written as DNA, the CDR3 is TGTGCCACCAGTGATTCGACTAGCGGCCACACCGGGGAGCTGTTTTTT. This codes for CATSDSTSGHTGELFF. The V call is TRBV24-1, the J call TRBJ2-2; 9 bases are shared with TRBD2. Germline CDR1 reads KGHDR; CDR2 reads SFDVKD. The CDR3 consists of 16 residues. J gave up 3 bases and V 2 bases, and 3 bases lay outside the gene matches.

The chain joins TRBV9 to TRBJ2-6, with 8 nucleotides matching TRBD1. Trimming cost V 6 bases and J 4 bases; bases outside gene matches: 15. Germline values: CDR1 SGDLS, CDR2 YYNGEE. The CDR3 loop spans 18 amino acids. CDR3 DNA: TGTGCCAGCACTATGCGAGGGACAGGTATCTCCGGGGCCAACGTCCTGACTTTC. This sequence encodes CASTMRGTGISGANVLTF.

This clone was observed a few times. V usage is TRBV4-1 and J usage is TRBJ1-5; maybe TRBD1 (6 bases). Germline V gene lookup returns CDR1 MGHRA and CDR2 YSYEKL. V lost 4 bases and J 6 bases, leaving 16 bases between the germline ends. The CDR3 runs to 15 residues. The CDR3 protein is CASSPTGGAGQPQHF. The CDR3, as DNA: TGCGCCAGCAGCCCTACGGGGGGCGCGGGTCAGCCCCAGCATTTT.